Presented here are 21 T cell receptor beta chains from one specimen sequenced in a study of OX40 agonist ivuxolimab in advanced cancers. Produced via immunoSEQ multiplex PCR; TCRdb's table is partial and in-frame only. The sample contains more than 35,000 clones, approximately 90% of which appear only once. Here the sequenced sample was CD4+ or CD8+ T cells sorted from blood, taken in a trial of the OX40 agonist ivuxolimab. Source of these receptors: an adult with an advanced solid tumor such as melanoma, head and neck, liver or kidney cancer.

The V gene is TRBV11-3, the J gene TRBJ2-1, with 8 bases fitting TRBD2. The CDR3 runs to 16 residues. The ends lost 0 bases at V and 4 bases at J; junction bases unmatched: 5. Germline CDR1 is SGHNT and CDR2 is YENEEA. The CDR3 DNA follows: TGTGCCAGCAGCTTAGACGCCGGGGGGGGTTACAATGAGCAGTTCTTC. Its protein is CASSLDAGGGYNEQFF. The entire variable domain, with the rest obtained from reference TRBV11-3 and TRBJ2-1, is as follows: EAGVVQSPRYKIIEKKQPVAFWCNPISGHNTLYWYLQNLGQGPELLIRYENEEAVDDSQLPKDRFSAERLKGVDSTLKIQPAELGDSAVYLCASSLDAGGGYNEQFFGPGTRLTVL.

This rearrangement joins TRBV5-1 to TRBJ1-2, with 8 bases matching TRBD1. The germline CDR1 and CDR2 sequences are SGHRS and YFSETQ. V shed 0 bases and J 7 bases; nucleotides not matched to a gene: 8. This CDR3 has 15 residues. The CDR3 bases are TGCGCCAGCAGCTTGGGAGGGACAGGATTTCCTGGCTACACCTTC. Its translation is CASSLGGTGFPGYTF.

Turning to this clone: The junction departs from the called germline gene at one end, perhaps through a read error. Other DNA sequences of this sample code for an identical CDR3. The CDR3 nucleotides are TGTGCCAGCAGACCGCAGGGCATGAACACTGAAGCTTTTTTT. It specifies CASRPQGMNTEAFF. This chain connects TRBV28 to TRBJ1-1; D may be TRBD1 (5 bases). Germline assignment: CDR1 MDHEN and CDR2 SYDVKM. The CDR3 runs to 14 residues.

The rearrangement uses TRBV18 and TRBJ2-7, with unresolved D. The CDR3 loop spans 14 amino acids. The V end lost 4 bases, the J end lost 1 base, and 11 bases lay between the germline ends. CDR1 and CDR2 (germline): KGHSH, LQKENI. CDR3 DNA sequence: TGTGCCAGCTCACTTAACCCGATTTCCTACGAGCAGTACTTC. Its translation: CASSLNPISYEQYF. Looking up the rest from reference TRBV18 and TRBJ2-7 gives the full variable domain: NAGVMQNPRHLVRRRGQEARLRCSPMKGHSHVYWYRQLPEEGLKFMVYLQKENIIDESGMPKERFSAEFPKEGPSILRIQQVVRGDSAAYFCASSLNPISYEQYFGPGTRLTVT.

The V call is TRBV5-4, the J call TRBJ2-7; the D gene is possibly TRBD1 (7 bases). Trimming shortened V by 0 bases and J by 4 bases, and 17 bases separated the two germline ends. The CDR3 covers 16 residues. Germline V gives CDR1 SGHNT, CDR2 YYREEE (reference sequence). The CDR3 bases are TGTGCCAGCAGCTTGGCGCCCGGGGCAGGGGGGTACGAGCAGTACTTC. Protein product: CASSLAPGAGGYEQYF.

The rearrangement uses TRBV10-1 and TRBJ2-5; D is ambiguous. The CDR3 has 16 residues. Looked up from germline, CDR1 is WNHNN and CDR2 is SYGVQD (reference sequence). V shed 2 bases and J shed 3 bases, with 16 bases lying between them. The chain's CDR3 is CASSEKSPAAKETQYF. The CDR3 DNA follows: TGCGCCAGCAGTGAGAAGTCTCCGGCAGCTAAAGAGACCCAGTACTTC.

The chain employs TRBV10-2 and TRBJ2-3; TRBD1 aligns across 7 bases. This CDR3 has 15 residues. V was clipped by 4 bases and J by 0 bases; unmatched bases: 4. Germline CDR1 WSHSY, CDR2 SAAADI. The CDR3 DNA sequence: TGCGCCAGCAGTGTGGACAGGACCAGCACAGATACGCAGTATTTT. As protein: CASSVDRTSTDTQYF.

The chain joins TRBV7-2 to TRBJ1-3; D is possibly TRBD1 (5 bases). CDR3 length: 15 amino acids. CDR1 is SGHTA, CDR2 FQGNSA, per germline. With 5 bases removed from V and 8 bases from J, the gap between germline ends came to 19 bases. CDR3 coding DNA: TGTGCCAGCAGCCCCATTTATGGGGGAGGGGACACCATATATTTT. Translated, it gives CASSPIYGGGDTIYF.

The chain couples TRBV6-1 to TRBJ2-1, with 7 nucleotides matching TRBD2. Germline trimming cut 4 bases from V and 2 bases from J; bases unmatched to any gene: 8. Germline V gene sequence: CDR1 MNHNS, CDR2 SASEGT. This CDR3 is built from 16 residues. CDR3 nucleotides: TGTGCCAGCAGTGGGTGGAGCGGGGCTACCTACAATGAGCAGTTCTTC. Its protein is CASSGWSGATYNEQFF.

The chain couples TRBV25-1 to TRBJ2-3, with 13 bases fitting TRBD2. The junction had 6 bases not matched to a gene; V was cut back by 0 bases and J by 3 bases. CDR3 length: 18 residues. Germline V gives CDR1 MGHDK, CDR2 SYGVNS. CDR3 loop: CASSEYKLAGGRTDTQYF. The CDR3 nucleotides are TGTGCCAGCAGTGAATATAAACTAGCGGGGGGGCGGACAGATACGCAGTATTTT.

This chain uses TRBV6-1 with TRBJ1-6; TRBD1 agrees at 7 bases. CDR1 is MNHNS, CDR2 SASEGT, per germline. V trimming: 0 bases; J trimming: 7 bases; junction bases outside the gene matches: 0. The CDR3 has 14 amino acids. CDR3 sequence (DNA): TGTGCCAGCAGTGAAGCAGGGGGCAATTCACCCCTCCACTTT. This gives the protein CASSEAGGNSPLHF.

This clone has just one count. At one end, the junction sequence differs from germline, possibly due to a read error. The chain links TRBV11-2 to TRBJ2-7, with D tentatively TRBD2 (6 bases). Germline V gene sequence: CDR1 SGHAT, CDR2 FQNNGV. The CDR3 is 13 amino acids. CDR3 loop: CASSLATAGTVDF. The DNA for the CDR3 is TGTGCCAGCAGCTTAGCGACGGCGGGGACGGTGGACTTC.

The V gene is TRBV18, the J gene TRBJ1-2; TRBD1 agrees at 9 bases. In germline, CDR1 is KGHSH, CDR2 LQKENI. Losses at the gene ends were 6 bases for V and 7 bases for J; bases not matched to a gene: 9. The CDR3 runs to 14 residues. This chain's CDR3 is CASSRPGTGFGYTF. The CDR3 DNA follows: TGTGCCAGCTCCCGTCCCGGGACAGGGTTTGGCTACACCTTC.

This clone was recorded only once. V gene TRBV7-6 combines with J gene TRBJ2-1; TRBD2 aligns across 9 bases. V shed 4 bases and J 9 bases; nucleotides not matched to a gene: 7. Germline V CDR1 and CDR2: SGHVS, FNYEAQ. The CDR3 has 14 amino acids. Here the CDR3 DNA reads TGTGCCAGCAGCTATACCAGCGGGGGGTCTGAGCAGTTCTTC. It yields the protein CASSYTSGGSEQFF.

The chain couples TRBV19 to TRBJ1-2; 9 bases align to TRBD1. CDR3 length equals 12 residues. Germline V gives CDR1 LNHDA, CDR2 SQIVND (reference sequence). CDR3 residues: CASTGGMGGYTF. The CDR3 DNA sequence: TGTGCTTCGACAGGGGGAATGGGTGGCTACACCTTC.

J is TRBJ1-1 and V is TRBV6-1, with D perhaps matching TRBD1 (5 bases). V was trimmed by 1 base and J by 1 base, leaving 10 bases between them. The CDR3 totals 15 residues. Germline loops: CDR1 MNHNS, CDR2 SASEGT. This CDR3 is CASSEGGPGNTEAFF. CDR3 DNA sequence: TGTGCCAGCAGTGAAGGGGGCCCAGGGAACACTGAAGCTTTCTTT.

The chain is built from TRBV15 and TRBJ1-2; possibly TRBD1 for D (5 bases). This CDR3 has 14 residues. The germline V gene has CDR1 LNHNV and CDR2 YYDKDF (reference sequence). V was shortened by 0 bases and J by 8 bases, with 13 bases between the two germline ends. The DNA for the CDR3 is TGTGCCACCAGCAGAGATCAGGTTGACAGCGGCTACACCTTC. Amino acids: CATSRDQVDSGYTF. Variable domain in full (rest from reference TRBV15 and TRBJ1-2): DAMVIQNPRYQVTQFGKPVTLSCSQTLNHNVMYWYQQKSSQAPKLLFHYYDKDFNNEADTPDNFQSRRPNTSFCFLDIRSPGLGDTAMYLCATSRDQVDSGYTFGSGTRLTVV.

The CDR3 region is CASSPGQGAYEQYF. The CDR3 DNA reads TGTGCCAGCTCTCCGGGACAGGGGGCCTACGAGCAGTACTTC. This chain uses TRBV11-3 with TRBJ2-7, with TRBD1 matching 11 bases. The J segment lost 2 bases and the V segment lost 8 bases, leaving 5 bases of the junction unmatched. The CDR3 runs to 14 residues. Germline CDR1 reads SGHNT; CDR2 reads YENEEA.

This clone occurred once. This chain links TRBV11-3 with TRBJ1-1; 11 bases map to TRBD1. The CDR3 length is 13 residues. V shed 4 bases, J shed 8 bases, and the junction held 3 bases outside the gene matches. Germline assignment: CDR1 SGHNT and CDR2 YENEEA. The CDR3 DNA sequence: TGTGCCAGCAGCTCTGGACAGGGGGCAGAAGCTTTCTTT. This translates into CASSSGQGAEAFF.

This clone was seen only once. J is TRBJ2-7 and V is TRBV7-2; D remains unclear. V lost 2 bases and J lost 3, with 14 bases in between. Germline-derived CDR1 and CDR2 are SGHTA and FQGNSA. CDR3 length equals 15 residues. The CDR3 loop is CASSLSSMYRYEQYF. CDR3 DNA sequence: TGTGCCAGCAGCTTAAGTTCCATGTATCGCTACGAGCAGTACTTC.

This clone was seen a single time. This sequence joins TRBV10-3 and TRBJ1-3; TRBD1 might be the D (6 bases). V lost 6 bases to trimming and J lost 1 base, with 13 bases between them. The germline gives CDR1 ENHRY, CDR2 SYGVKD. The CDR3 totals 15 residues. The DNA for the CDR3 is TGTGCCATCAGAAACAGGGAAATATCTGGAAACACCATATATTTT. Encoded protein: CAIRNREISGNTIYF.